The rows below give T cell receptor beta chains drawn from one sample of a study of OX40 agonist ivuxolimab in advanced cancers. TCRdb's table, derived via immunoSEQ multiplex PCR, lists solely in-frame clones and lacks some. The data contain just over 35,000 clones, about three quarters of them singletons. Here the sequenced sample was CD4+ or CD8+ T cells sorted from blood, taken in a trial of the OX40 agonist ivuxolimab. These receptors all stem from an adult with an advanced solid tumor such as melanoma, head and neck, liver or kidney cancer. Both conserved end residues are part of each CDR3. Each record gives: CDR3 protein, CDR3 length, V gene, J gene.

CDR3: CASSPLQPYGYTF; length: 13; V: TRBV5-8; J: TRBJ1-2
CDR3: CASGYRGRGTGELFF; length: 15; V: TRBV12-5; J: TRBJ2-2
CDR3: CAISESGLPNTEAFF; length: 15; V: TRBV10-3; J: TRBJ1-1
CDR3: CASNQGLMDYGYTF; length: 14; V: TRBV25-1; J: TRBJ1-2
CDR3: CASGLAYGQDSGNTIYF; length: 17; V: TRBV12-5; J: TRBJ1-3
CDR3: CASSPTGGIQPQHF; length: 14; V: TRBV5-1; J: TRBJ1-5
CDR3: CASNPDGAKLEAFF; length: 14; V: TRBV19; J: TRBJ1-1
CDR3: CASSLERTGETQYF; length: 14; V: TRBV7-3; J: TRBJ2-5
CDR3: CASSTPPGQATNEKLFF; length: 17; V: TRBV19; J: TRBJ1-4
CDR3: CASSAGRYQPQHF; length: 13; V: TRBV5-6; J: TRBJ1-5
CDR3: CASSRIEFQFF; length: 11; V: TRBV28; J: TRBJ2-1
CDR3: CASSQEWGRYEQYF; length: 14; V: TRBV4-1; J: TRBJ2-7
CDR3: CASSLRTDTQYF; length: 12; V: TRBV9; J: TRBJ2-3
CDR3: CASSPRSGAPRDTQYF; length: 16; V: TRBV9; J: TRBJ2-3
CDR3: CASSLGGGAQTQYF; length: 14; V: TRBV7-2; J: TRBJ2-3
CDR3: CASRQGAGGYTF; length: 12; V: TRBV25-1; J: TRBJ1-2
CDR3: CAWSVSRYGYTF; length: 12; V: TRBV30; J: TRBJ1-2
CDR3: CATLRGSNQPQHF; length: 13; V: TRBV6-6; J: TRBJ1-5
CDR3: CASRPQGAGYGYTF; length: 14; V: TRBV5-4; J: TRBJ1-2
CDR3: CASGGQGGPLHF; length: 12; V: TRBV7-7; J: TRBJ1-6
CDR3: CASSRPGGSTDTQYF; length: 15; V: TRBV5-6; J: TRBJ2-3
CDR3: CASSLRPTGGSTDTQYF; length: 17; V: TRBV4-1; J: TRBJ2-3
CDR3: CASSPGQGEGYTF; length: 13; V: TRBV5-1; J: TRBJ1-2
CDR3: CASSSQGSSETQYF; length: 14; V: TRBV5-1; J: TRBJ2-5
CDR3: CASSSAGRDSYGYTF; length: 15; V: TRBV7-3; J: TRBJ1-2
CDR3: CASSNAPKGAQYF; length: 13; V: TRBV25-1; J: TRBJ2-5
CDR3: CSVRRNTGELFF; length: 12; V: TRBV29-1; J: TRBJ2-2
CDR3: CASSWDNNQPQHF; length: 13; V: TRBV5-1; J: TRBJ1-5
CDR3: CASRPSRDRGNTGELFF; length: 17; V: TRBV7-9; J: TRBJ2-2
CDR3: CASSFGRTAEAFF; length: 13; V: TRBV7-9; J: TRBJ1-1
CDR3: CASGRQGAGETQYF; length: 14; V: TRBV27; J: TRBJ2-5
CDR3: CASMELQGSGNTIYF; length: 15; V: TRBV19; J: TRBJ1-3
CDR3: CASSLGASMAQYF; length: 13; V: TRBV11-2; J: TRBJ2-5
CDR3: CASSERQTGELFF; length: 13; V: TRBV2; J: TRBJ2-2
CDR3: CASSTPTVSYGYTF; length: 14; V: TRBV7-9; J: TRBJ1-2
CDR3: CASSLPGSLRQPQHF; length: 15; V: TRBV7-8; J: TRBJ1-5
CDR3: CAWTRDPGFSPLHF; length: 14; V: TRBV30; J: TRBJ1-6
CDR3: CASSVALGGQNEQFF; length: 15; V: TRBV9; J: TRBJ2-1
CDR3: CASTQGFDTEAFF; length: 13; V: TRBV6-6; J: TRBJ1-1
CDR3: CASTPRRGTEAFF; length: 13; V: TRBV25-1; J: TRBJ1-1
CDR3: CASSTGEGYETQYF; length: 14; V: TRBV5-4; J: TRBJ2-5
CDR3: CASSPMGGHGELFF; length: 14; V: TRBV19; J: TRBJ2-2
CDR3: CASTFRLGQGLETQYF; length: 16; V: TRBV7-2; J: TRBJ2-5
CDR3: CASSLITGRRDGYTF; length: 15; V: TRBV18; J: TRBJ1-2
CDR3: CASSGRQNQPQHF; length: 13; V: TRBV2; J: TRBJ1-5
CDR3: CASSQDPDRAAAEAFF; length: 16; V: TRBV4-1; J: TRBJ1-1
CDR3: CSVEGLAGGGGTDTQYF; length: 17; V: TRBV29-1; J: TRBJ2-3
CDR3: CASSATGAELGFF; length: 13; V: TRBV9; J: TRBJ2-1
CDR3: CASKTVDQPQHF; length: 12; V: TRBV2; J: TRBJ1-5
CDR3: CASSERGDTDTQYF; length: 14; V: TRBV6-1; J: TRBJ2-3
CDR3: CASSFDRPRTGELFF; length: 15; V: TRBV2; J: TRBJ2-2
CDR3: CASSQGYRDPNKTGNTIYF; length: 19; V: TRBV4-2; J: TRBJ1-3
CDR3: CASRTSSTDTQYF; length: 13; V: TRBV12-2; J: TRBJ2-3
CDR3: CASSLGTGQGPEAFF; length: 15; V: TRBV5-1; J: TRBJ1-1
CDR3: CASSPGHSGSPLHF; length: 14; V: TRBV7-3; J: TRBJ1-6
CDR3: CASSWTGTGMGYSSYEQYF; length: 19; V: TRBV11-2; J: TRBJ2-7
CDR3: CASSALNRAGRGRTDTQYF; length: 19; V: TRBV9; J: TRBJ2-3
CDR3: CASSSAGQGHVWYGYTF; length: 17; V: TRBV7-6; J: TRBJ1-2